This T cell receptor (beta chain) originates from a study of T cell responses to AZD1222 COVID-19 vaccine. Study-level points and caveats: CD4 TCRs associated with vaccination spanned spike, dominating at 160-218 and 743-854.

This CDR3 spans 14 amino acids. CDR1 MNHEY and CDR2 SVGAGI come from the germline V gene. Trimming removed 2 bases from V and 2 bases from J, with 6 bases in between. As for this clone: No antigen is known for it.

The assay was immunoSEQ multiplex PCR, and TCRdb's table has in-frame clones only and misses some. The table records some 200,000 clones, about 95% of them present only once. The receptor was derived from an adult who received the MenACWY meningococcal vaccine as a control. The gene calls are TRBV6-5 and TRBJ2-2; D gene uncertain. The sequencing here drew on peripheral blood, taken 28 days after the second dose of the MenACWY control vaccine. The DNA of the CDR3 is TGTGCCAGCAGTTACGACTTAAACACCGGGGAGCTGTTTTTT. It yields the protein CASSYDLNTGELFF.